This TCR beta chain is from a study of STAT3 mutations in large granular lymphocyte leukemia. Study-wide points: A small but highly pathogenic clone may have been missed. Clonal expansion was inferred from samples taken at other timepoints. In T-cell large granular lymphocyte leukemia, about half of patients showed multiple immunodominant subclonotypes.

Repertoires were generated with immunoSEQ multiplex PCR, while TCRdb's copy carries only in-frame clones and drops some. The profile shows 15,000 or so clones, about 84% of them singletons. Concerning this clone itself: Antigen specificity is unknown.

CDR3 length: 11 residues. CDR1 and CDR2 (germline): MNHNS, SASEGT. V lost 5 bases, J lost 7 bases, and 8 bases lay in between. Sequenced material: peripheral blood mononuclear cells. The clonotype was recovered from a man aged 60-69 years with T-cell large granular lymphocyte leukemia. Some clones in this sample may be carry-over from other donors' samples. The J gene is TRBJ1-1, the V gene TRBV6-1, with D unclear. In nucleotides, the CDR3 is TGTGCCAGCAGTCACACGGTTGAAGCTTTCTTT. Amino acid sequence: CASSHTVEAFF.